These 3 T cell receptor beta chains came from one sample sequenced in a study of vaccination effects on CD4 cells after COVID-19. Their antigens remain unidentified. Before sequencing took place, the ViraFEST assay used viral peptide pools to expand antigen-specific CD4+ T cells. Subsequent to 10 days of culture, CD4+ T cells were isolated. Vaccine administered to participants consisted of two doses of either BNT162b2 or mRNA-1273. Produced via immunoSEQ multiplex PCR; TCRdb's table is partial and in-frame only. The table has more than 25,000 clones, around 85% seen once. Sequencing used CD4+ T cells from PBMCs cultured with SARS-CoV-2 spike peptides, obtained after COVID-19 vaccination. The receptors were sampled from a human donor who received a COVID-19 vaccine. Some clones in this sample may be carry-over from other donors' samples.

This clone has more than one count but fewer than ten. This chain's CDR3 is CASSFTGSTDTQYF. The CDR3 coding sequence is TGTGCCAGCAGCTTCACGGGGAGCACAGATACGCAGTATTTT. The V gene is TRBV7-9, the J gene TRBJ2-3; the D gene is possibly TRBD2 (5 bases). Trimming cost V 3 bases and J 0 bases, with 7 bases left between them. The germline gives CDR1 SEHNR, CDR2 FQNEAQ (reference sequence). This CDR3 region has 14 residues. Supplemented by reference TRBV7-9 and TRBJ2-3, the full variable domain reads DTGVSQNPRHKITKRGQNVTFRCDPISEHNRLYWYRQTLGQGPEFLTYFQNEAQLEKSRLLSDRFSAERPKGSFSTLEIQRTEQGDSAMYLCASSFTGSTDTQYFGPGTRLTVL.

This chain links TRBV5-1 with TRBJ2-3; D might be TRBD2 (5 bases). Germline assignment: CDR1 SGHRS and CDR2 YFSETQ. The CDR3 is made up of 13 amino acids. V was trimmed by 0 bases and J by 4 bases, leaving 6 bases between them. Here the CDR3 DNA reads TGCGCCAGCAGCTTGGGTAGCGCAGATACGCAGTATTTT. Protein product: CASSLGSADTQYF.

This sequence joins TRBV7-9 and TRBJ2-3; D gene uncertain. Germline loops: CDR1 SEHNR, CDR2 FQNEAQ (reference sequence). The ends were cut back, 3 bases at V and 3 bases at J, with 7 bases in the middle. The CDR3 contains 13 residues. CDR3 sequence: CASSFMGTDTQYF. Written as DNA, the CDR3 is TGTGCCAGCAGCTTTATGGGGACAGATACGCAGTATTTT.